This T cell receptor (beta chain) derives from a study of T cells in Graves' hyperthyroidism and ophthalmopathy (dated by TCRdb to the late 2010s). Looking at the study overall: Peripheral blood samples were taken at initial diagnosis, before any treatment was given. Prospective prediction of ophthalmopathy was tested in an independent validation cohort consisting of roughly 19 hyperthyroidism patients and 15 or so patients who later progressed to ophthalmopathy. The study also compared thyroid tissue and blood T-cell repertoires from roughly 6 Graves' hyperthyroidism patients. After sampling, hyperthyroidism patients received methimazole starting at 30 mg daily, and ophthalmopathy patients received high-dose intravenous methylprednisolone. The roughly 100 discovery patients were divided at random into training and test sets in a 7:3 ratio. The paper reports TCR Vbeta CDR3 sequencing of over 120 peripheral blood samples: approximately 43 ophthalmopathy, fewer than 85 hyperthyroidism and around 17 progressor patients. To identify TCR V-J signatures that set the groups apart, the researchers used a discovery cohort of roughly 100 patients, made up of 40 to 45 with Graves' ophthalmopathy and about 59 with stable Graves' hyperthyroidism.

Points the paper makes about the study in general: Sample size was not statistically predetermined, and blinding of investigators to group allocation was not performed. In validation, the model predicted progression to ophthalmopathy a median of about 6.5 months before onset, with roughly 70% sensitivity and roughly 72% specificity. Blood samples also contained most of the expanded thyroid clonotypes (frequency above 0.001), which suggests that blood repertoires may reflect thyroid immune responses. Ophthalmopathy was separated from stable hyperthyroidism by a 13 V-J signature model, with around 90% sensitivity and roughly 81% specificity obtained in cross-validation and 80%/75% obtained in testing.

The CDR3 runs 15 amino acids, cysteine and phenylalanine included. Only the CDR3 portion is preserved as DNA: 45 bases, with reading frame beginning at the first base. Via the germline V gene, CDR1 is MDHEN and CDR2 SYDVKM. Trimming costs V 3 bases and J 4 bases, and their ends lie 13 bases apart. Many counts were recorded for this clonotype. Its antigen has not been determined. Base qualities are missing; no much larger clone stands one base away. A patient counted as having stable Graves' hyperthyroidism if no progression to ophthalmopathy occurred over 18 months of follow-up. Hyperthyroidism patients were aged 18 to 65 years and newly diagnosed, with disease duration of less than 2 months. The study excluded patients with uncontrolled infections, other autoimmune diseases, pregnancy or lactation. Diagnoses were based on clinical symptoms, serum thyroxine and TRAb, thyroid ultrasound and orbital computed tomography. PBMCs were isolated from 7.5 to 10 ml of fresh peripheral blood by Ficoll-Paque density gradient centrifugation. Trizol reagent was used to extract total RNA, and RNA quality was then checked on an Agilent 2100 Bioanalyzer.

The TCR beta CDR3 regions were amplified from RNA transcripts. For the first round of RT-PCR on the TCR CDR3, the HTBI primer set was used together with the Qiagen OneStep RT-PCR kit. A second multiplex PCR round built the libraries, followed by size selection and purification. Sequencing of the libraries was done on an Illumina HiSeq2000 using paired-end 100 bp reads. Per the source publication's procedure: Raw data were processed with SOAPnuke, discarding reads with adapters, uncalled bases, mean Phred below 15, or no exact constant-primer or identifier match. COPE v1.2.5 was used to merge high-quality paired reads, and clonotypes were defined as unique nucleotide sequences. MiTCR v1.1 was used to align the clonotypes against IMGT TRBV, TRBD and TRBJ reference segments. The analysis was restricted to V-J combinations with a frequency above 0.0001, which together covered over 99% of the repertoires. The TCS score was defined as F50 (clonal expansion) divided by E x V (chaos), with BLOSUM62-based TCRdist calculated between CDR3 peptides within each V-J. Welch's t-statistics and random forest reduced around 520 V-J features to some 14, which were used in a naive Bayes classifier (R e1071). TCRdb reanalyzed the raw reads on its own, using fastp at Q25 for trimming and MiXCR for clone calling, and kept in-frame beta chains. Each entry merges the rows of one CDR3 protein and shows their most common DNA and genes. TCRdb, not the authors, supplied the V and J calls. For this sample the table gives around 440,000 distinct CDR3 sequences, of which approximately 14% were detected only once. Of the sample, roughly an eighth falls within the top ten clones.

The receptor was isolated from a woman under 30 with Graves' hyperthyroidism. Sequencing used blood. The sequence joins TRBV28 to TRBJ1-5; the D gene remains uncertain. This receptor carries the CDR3 CASSFLGSANQPQHF. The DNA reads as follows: TGTGCCAGCAGTTTTTTGGGGTCAGCGAATCAGCCCCAGCATTTT.